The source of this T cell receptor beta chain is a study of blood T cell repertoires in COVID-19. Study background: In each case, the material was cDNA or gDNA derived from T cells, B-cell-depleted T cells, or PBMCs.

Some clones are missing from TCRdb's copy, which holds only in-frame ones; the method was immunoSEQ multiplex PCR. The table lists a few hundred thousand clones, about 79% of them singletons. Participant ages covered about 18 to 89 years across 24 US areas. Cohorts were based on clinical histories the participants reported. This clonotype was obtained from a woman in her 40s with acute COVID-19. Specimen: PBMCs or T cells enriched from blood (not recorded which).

This CDR3 reads CASSLNLGQGEQPQHF. CDR3 in DNA: TGTGCCAGCAGCTTGAACTTGGGACAGGGTGAACAGCCCCAGCATTTT. The chain couples TRBV5-5 to TRBJ1-5, with TRBD1 matching 9 bases. V dropped 1 base and J dropped 7; count of bases not matched to a gene: 9. The germline V gene has CDR1 SGHKS and CDR2 YYEKEE (reference sequence). The CDR3 consists of 16 residues.